These 10 T cell receptor beta chains were sequenced from one sample in a study of T cell responses to AZD1222 COVID-19 vaccine. Measured with immunoSEQ multiplex PCR; TCRdb has only the in-frame clones, and not every one. The data hold 150,000 to 180,000 clones, with roughly nine tenths observed a single time. The input for sequencing was peripheral blood, taken on day 0 of AZD1222 vaccination. The receptor source for this set is an adult in good health.

The chain couples TRBV11-2 to TRBJ1-3; D gene ambiguous. Germline V gene sequence: CDR1 SGHAT, CDR2 FQNNGV. This CDR3 comprises 18 residues. The ends were cut back, 4 bases at V and 4 bases at J, with 23 bases in the middle. The CDR3 spells CASSSTRGIALGGNTIYF. The DNA for the CDR3 is TGTGCCAGCAGCTCTACCCGGGGTATAGCTCTGGGGGGAAACACCATATATTTT.

The chain links TRBV5-8 to TRBJ2-7; 8 bases line up with TRBD1. The CDR3 contains 15 residues. The germline CDR1 and CDR2 sequences are SGHTS and YDEGEE. Germline trimming cut 2 bases from V and 0 bases from J; bases unmatched to any gene: 4. The CDR3, as DNA: TGTGCCAGCAGCTTTTGGGACAGGAGCTCCTACGAGCAGTACTTC. This codes for CASSFWDRSSYEQYF.

The chain has TRBV7-2 and TRBJ1-5; a possible D gene is TRBD1 (6 bases). Germline CDR1 reads SGHTA; CDR2 reads FQGNSA. CDR3 length: 15 amino acids. V was pared by 6 bases and J by 1 base, with 13 bases between. Here the CDR3 reads CASSTGFWSNQPQHF. Here the CDR3 DNA reads TGTGCCAGCAGTACAGGGTTTTGGAGCAATCAGCCCCAGCATTTT.

The CDR3 nucleotides read TGTGCCAGCAGTCCCAGGGGTCGAGGGAGCAATCAGCCCCAGCATTTT. Translating it yields CASSPRGRGSNQPQHF. The gene calls are TRBV2 and TRBJ1-5, with a possible D match to TRBD1 (6 bases). The CDR3 is made up of 16 amino acids. V lost 5 bases, J lost 1 base, and 15 bases lay in between. Germline CDR1 and CDR2: SNHLY and FYNNEI.

The chain joins TRBV7-3 to TRBJ2-2; TRBD2 aligns across 11 bases. The germline V gene has CDR1 SGHTA and CDR2 FQGTGA. Trimming removed 6 bases from V and 5 bases from J; junction bases left unmatched: 5. The CDR3 loop spans 15 amino acids. CDR3 residues: CASRITSGGTGELFF. The CDR3 nucleotides are TGTGCCAGCAGAATTACTAGCGGGGGAACCGGGGAGCTGTTTTTT.

CDR3 sequence: CASSSPGLADYEQYF. The CDR3 DNA is TGTGCCAGCAGTTCTCCGGGACTAGCGGACTACGAGCAGTACTTC. This chain connects TRBV27 to TRBJ2-7, with TRBD2 matching 11 bases. Germline CDR1 and CDR2: MNHEY and SMNVEV (reference sequence). The junction had 5 bases not matched to a gene; V was cut back by 4 bases and J by 3 bases. The CDR3 runs to 15 residues.

The CDR3 DNA reads as TGCAGCGCTTCCCTCGACAAGAACACTGAAGCTTTCTTT. Its protein is CSASLDKNTEAFF. The chain links TRBV29-1 to TRBJ1-1; D unclear. Per germline, CDR1 SQVTM and CDR2 ANQGSEA. V lost 7 bases, J lost 1 base, and 13 bases lay in between. This CDR3 comprises 13 residues. Filled out from reference TRBV29-1 and TRBJ1-1, the complete variable domain reads SAVISQKPSRDICQRGTSLTIQCQVDSQVTMMFWYRQQPGQSLTLIATANQGSEATYESGFVIDKFPISRPNLTFSTLTVSNMSPEDSSIYLCSASLDKNTEAFFGQGTRLTVV.

This chain connects TRBV5-4 to TRBJ1-1, with TRBD1 matching 8 bases. The CDR3 has 14 residues. The V gene end was trimmed by 4 bases and the J gene end by 1 base; junction bases not matched to a gene: 3. Germline V lookup: CDR1 SGHNT, CDR2 YYREEE (reference sequence). CDR3 in amino acids: CASSRTGTNTEAFF. CDR3 nucleotide sequence: TGTGCCAGCAGCCGGACAGGGACGAACACTGAAGCTTTCTTT.

Written as DNA, the CDR3 is TGCGCCAGCAGGCGAGCAGGGAACACTGAAGCTTTCTTT. Encoded protein: CASRRAGNTEAFF. The V call is TRBV5-1, the J call TRBJ1-1; D is unresolved. V was shortened by 5 bases and J by 1 base, with 9 bases between the two germline ends. The CDR3 spans 13 residues. Germline-derived CDR1 and CDR2 are SGHRS and YFSETQ.

This chain uses TRBV6-2 or TRBV6-3 with TRBJ2-5; TRBD2 agrees at 12 bases. V shed 6 bases, J shed 5 bases, and the junction held 10 bases outside the gene matches. CDR1 and CDR2 (germline): MNHEY, SVGEGT. This CDR3 spans 16 amino acids. The CDR3 DNA sequence: TGTGCCAGCAGCCCCTCTAGCGGGGGGGCCCGGGAGACCCAGTACTTC. It is translated as CASSPSSGGARETQYF.